The next 19 T cell receptor beta chains were all read from a single sample in a study of blood T cell repertoires in COVID-19. Using immunoSEQ multiplex PCR, the repertoire was profiled, and TCRdb retains in-frame clones only, with some absent. Of 100,000 to 150,000 clones detected, 85% to 90% appear once; the ten largest clones hold roughly 7.6%. The sequenced material came from peripheral blood. The receptors stem from a man between 50 and 59 years old with acute or convalescent COVID-19.

The V and J genes are TRBV24-1 and TRBJ2-1; TRBD1 matches 7 bases. With 4 bases clipped from V and 6 bases from J, the junction kept 8 bases outside the gene matches. Germline V gene lookup returns CDR1 KGHDR and CDR2 SFDVKD. The CDR3 is made up of 15 amino acids. The CDR3 reads CATSDPGGQGNEQFF. CDR3 DNA: TGTGCCACCAGTGACCCAGGGGGTCAGGGCAATGAGCAGTTCTTC.

This chain connects TRBV28 to TRBJ1-2; 8 bases align to TRBD1. Germline V gives CDR1 MDHEN, CDR2 SYDVKM. CDR3 size: 15 residues. With 8 bases clipped from V and 4 bases from J, the junction kept 12 bases outside the gene matches. In DNA form, the CDR3 reads TGTGCCAGCGTTCGCCCAGGGGGCGCCCCCTATGGCTACACCTTC. It translates to CASVRPGGAPYGYTF.

The chain is built from TRBV3-1 (or the pseudogene TRBV3-2) and TRBJ2-7; no firm D call. Germline V gene data show CDR1 as LGHDT and CDR2 as YNNKEL (reference sequence). The CDR3 extends over 13 amino acids. V was shortened by 1 base and J by 1 base, with 5 bases between the two germline ends. The CDR3 nucleotides are TGTGCCAGCAGCCAAGGGGCATCCTACGAGCAGTACTTC. As protein: CASSQGASYEQYF.

This chain links TRBV29-1 with TRBJ1-2; TRBD1 matches 7 bases. There are 13 residues in the CDR3. Germline trimming cut 4 bases from V and 1 base from J; bases unmatched to any gene: 3. CDR1 SQVTM and CDR2 ANQGSEA come from the germline V gene. CDR3 nucleotides: TGCAGCGTTGCTGACAGGGTTAACTATGGCTACACCTTC. Translating it yields CSVADRVNYGYTF. Full variable domain (missing parts from reference TRBV29-1 and TRBJ1-2): SAVISQKPSRDICQRGTSLTIQCQVDSQVTMMFWYRQQPGQSLTLIATANQGSEATYESGFVIDKFPISRPNLTFSTLTVSNMSPEDSSIYLCSVADRVNYGYTFGSGTRLTVV.

The chain uses TRBV5-1 and TRBJ1-6; perhaps TRBD1 as D (6 bases). The V end was cut by 7 bases, the J end by 10 bases, with 15 bases between. From germline, CDR1 is SGHRS and CDR2 YFSETQ. This CDR3 spans 13 amino acids. CDR3 amino acids: CASSVAGGSPLHF. DNA of the CDR3: TGCGCCAGCTCCGTTGCGGGGGGCTCACCCCTCCACTTT.

The V gene is TRBV30, the J gene TRBJ1-2; possible D gene TRBD1, 5 bases. V shed 1 base and J shed 11 bases, with 14 bases lying between them. This CDR3 comprises 12 residues. CDR1 and CDR2 from the germline V gene are GTSNPN and SVGIG (reference sequence). The CDR3: CAWSGSPQGYTF. CDR3 DNA: TGTGCCTGGAGTGGCTCCCCCCAGGGTTACACCTTC.

This clone is a singleton in its sample. The CDR3 region is CASSLDLARNIQYF. Written as DNA, the CDR3 is TGTGCCAGCAGCTTAGACCTAGCAAGGAACATTCAGTACTTC. The V and J genes are TRBV7-9 and TRBJ2-4; D is possibly TRBD2 (5 bases). Between the trimmed V and J ends, which lost 1 base and 7 bases, there was a span of 11 bases. The V gene's germline CDR1 is SEHNR and CDR2 FQNEAQ (reference sequence). The CDR3 runs to 14 residues.

The sample holds one count of this clone. The CDR3 DNA follows: TGTGCCAGCAGCTTAGGGTGGGGCGGTTACAATGAGCAGTTCTTC. Amino acid sequence: CASSLGWGGYNEQFF. V and J are TRBV7-8 and TRBJ2-1; maybe TRBD1 (5 bases). Germline CDR1 and CDR2: SGHVS and FQNEAQ. Trimming pared 1 base from V and 4 bases from J, leaving 11 bases between. The CDR3 length is 15 residues.

The chain joins TRBV10-3 to TRBJ2-3, with 7 bases that match TRBD1. The CDR3 is 14 residues long. V gave up 6 bases and J gave up 4 bases; unmatched junction bases: 7. The V gene's germline CDR1 is ENHRY and CDR2 SYGVKD. CDR3 sequence (DNA): TGTGCCATCAGGACAGTTACAGGGGCAGATACGCAGTATTTT. The encoded protein is CAIRTVTGADTQYF.

A single count supports this clone. The chain is built from TRBV9 and TRBJ2-7; perhaps TRBD2 as D (6 bases). Looked up from germline, CDR1 is SGDLS and CDR2 is YYNGEE. The CDR3 spans 14 residues. The V end was cut by 4 bases, the J end by 1 base, with 12 bases between. For the CDR3, the DNA is TGTGCCAGCAGCCTTGGGAGGATTTCCTACGAGCAGTACTTC. It codes for CASSLGRISYEQYF.

V gene TRBV4-1 combines with J gene TRBJ2-5, with TRBD1 matching over 8 bases. V gave up 3 bases and J gave up 5 bases; unmatched junction bases: 5. CDR3 length equals 14 residues. CDR1 and CDR2 from the germline V gene are MGHRA and YSYEKL. This CDR3 reads CASSQRQGRETQYF. As DNA, the CDR3 is TGCGCCAGCAGCCAGAGACAGGGGCGGGAGACCCAGTACTTC.

This chain connects TRBV30 to TRBJ1-4; possibly TRBD1 for D (5 bases). Germline V CDR1 and CDR2: GTSNPN, SVGIG (reference sequence). V was pared by 5 bases and J by 5 bases, with 15 bases between. The CDR3 is made up of 14 amino acids. The CDR3 sequence is CAWGRQMINEKLFF. The CDR3 coding sequence is TGTGCCTGGGGACGACAGATGATAAATGAAAAACTGTTTTTT.

The J gene is TRBJ2-5, the V gene TRBV5-1; TRBD2 matches 11 bases. The CDR3 is 16 residues long. Trimming removed 3 bases from V and 0 bases from J; junction bases left unmatched: 4. Germline CDR1 is SGHRS and CDR2 is YFSETQ. The CDR3 region is CASSSPSGGYQETQYF. DNA of the CDR3: TGCGCCAGCAGCTCGCCTAGCGGGGGGTACCAAGAGACCCAGTACTTC.

A few counts support this clone. The chain uses TRBV7-2 and TRBJ1-3; 9 bases are a match to TRBD1. CDR3 length: 15 residues. Unmatched junction bases numbered 6, after V lost 5 bases and J lost 4 bases. The germline V gene encodes CDR1 SGHTA and CDR2 FQGNSA. CDR3 amino acids: CASSPGQGLGNTIYF. The CDR3 DNA reads TGTGCCAGCAGCCCCGGACAGGGGTTAGGAAACACCATATATTTT.

The chain combines TRBV30 with TRBJ2-1; 7 bases map to TRBD2. Germline lookup yields CDR1 GTSNPN and CDR2 SVGIG (reference sequence). J was trimmed by 1 base and V by 4 bases; bases with no gene match: 1. This CDR3 has 13 residues. The CDR3 sequence is CAWTSGSYNEQFF. The CDR3 DNA reads TGTGCCTGGACTAGCGGTTCCTACAATGAGCAGTTCTTC.

J is TRBJ2-3 and V is TRBV6-5, with no clear D. The CDR3 runs 15 residues. The V and J ends lost 6 bases and 0 bases respectively, with 13 bases between them. From germline, CDR1 is MNHEY and CDR2 SVGAGI. CDR3 coding DNA: TGTGCCAGCAGGAGGTTTGAGTCTAGCACAGATACGCAGTATTTT. Amino acid sequence: CASRRFESSTDTQYF.

The rearrangement joins TRBV27 to TRBJ2-1, with 13 bases that match TRBD2. Germline CDR1 and CDR2: MNHEY and SMNVEV (reference sequence). The CDR3 runs 16 residues. With 5 bases clipped from V and 10 bases from J, the junction kept 11 bases outside the gene matches. The CDR3 sequence is CASSLDGLAGVGEQFF. The CDR3 DNA sequence: TGTGCCAGCAGTCTAGATGGACTAGCGGGAGTTGGGGAGCAGTTCTTC.

This chain links TRBV7-8 with TRBJ2-6, with D tentatively TRBD1 (6 bases). From germline, CDR1 is SGHVS and CDR2 FQNEAQ. V lost 7 bases to trimming and J lost 0 bases, with 16 bases between them. The CDR3 covers 17 residues. CDR3 nucleotide sequence: TGTGCCAGCATTCGAACCTTACAGGGCTCTGGGGCCAACGTCCTGACTTTC. Translated, it gives CASIRTLQGSGANVLTF.

The genes are TRBV7-6 and TRBJ2-7; TRBD1 is a possible D gene (6 bases). Germline lookup yields CDR1 SGHVS and CDR2 FNYEAQ. V lost 4 bases to trimming and J lost 3 bases, with 13 bases between them. The CDR3 covers 14 residues. In DNA form, the CDR3 reads TGTGCCAGCAGCTCCGGGACGGACAGCTACGAGCAGTACTTC. Protein: CASSSGTDSYEQYF.